The TCR beta chain under discussion was sequenced for a study of blood T cell repertoires in COVID-19. All enrollees were about 18 to 100 years old and from about 24 US areas. Participants in the exposed group had met a COVID-19 case in the 2 weeks before joining the study. This clone was detected once. The table came from immunoSEQ multiplex PCR; TCRdb's copy has only in-frame clones and leaves some out. The table has around 340,000 clones, almost 90% seen once; the top ten hold 1%. CDR3 length: 12 amino acids. The V end lost 8 bases, the J end lost 5 bases, and 9 bases lay between the germline ends.

The sequence was collected from a woman aged 25 to 45 who had been exposed to COVID-19. The source material was PBMCs or T cells enriched from blood (not recorded which). J is TRBJ2-2 and V is TRBV6-7; D unresolved. TRBV6-7 carries the ORF label, with uncertain function. The CDR3 sequence is CASESRTGELFF. In DNA form, the CDR3 reads TGTGCCAGCGAAAGCCGAACCGGGGAGCTGTTTTTT.